This TCR beta chain was identified during a study of blood T cell repertoires in COVID-19. Study-level information: Acute and convalescent COVID-19 samples came from the United States, Italy and Spain. The cDNA or gDNA used as material had been derived from T cells, B-cell-depleted T cells, or PBMCs.

The V gene's germline CDR1 is SGHTS and CDR2 YDEGEE. This CDR3 region has 15 residues. V trimming: 4 bases; J trimming: 5 bases; junction bases outside the gene matches: 10. Authors' data handling: By means of reference gene primer amplification, nucleated cell counts were estimated. Sequencing was performed with immunoSEQ multiplex PCR; in TCRdb, only in-frame clones are kept and a portion is missing. Clone size and the V and J calls come from that table; the DNA yielded D and trimming. The sample consists of 250,000 to 350,000 clones, roughly 83% of them appearing once. The Seattle patients, enrolled during active infection, were followed longitudinally.

The source of this sequence is a human donor with COVID-19, enrolled during active disease. The donor label of this sample is uncertain. Material: peripheral blood. The V gene is TRBV5-8, the J gene TRBJ1-1; 8 bases fit TRBD1. DNA for the CDR3: TGTGCCAGCAGCCGGGGACAGGCGGTCGAGACTGAAGCTTTCTTT. It is translated as CASSRGQAVETEAFF.